This T cell receptor (beta chain) was found in a study of early T cells in non-severe SARS-CoV-2 infection. MiXCR was run by TCRdb on the 5' RACE reads, yielding one entry per CDR3 protein. This table holds 25,000 to 35,000 distinct CDR3 sequences, about 5.7% found once. This clonotype was seen at least ten times. The V gene end was trimmed by 8 bases and the J gene end by 2 bases; junction bases not matched to a gene: 0. Germline V gene data show CDR1 as KGHSH and CDR2 as LQKENI. The CDR3 consists of 12 residues. The chain combines TRBV18 with TRBJ2-7; 10 nucleotides match TRBD2. Input material: whole blood. The source of this sequence is an adult who was a healthcare worker with PCR-confirmed SARS-CoV-2 infection or an uninfected control (not recorded which). The CDR3 is CASTSGTYEQYF. CDR3 nucleotides: TGTGCCAGCACTAGCGGGACCTACGAGCAGTACTTC.